These 21 T cell receptor beta chains were sequenced from one sample in a study of T-cell memory formation after mild COVID-19. TCRdb reanalysed the 5' RACE reads using MiXCR and keeps one entry per CDR3 protein. This table has a few hundred thousand distinct CDR3 sequences, approximately 24% appearing once. What was sequenced was PBMCs or a T cell subset sorted from them (not recorded which). The receptor set was obtained from an adult woman who had mild COVID-19 (a few samples of this study predate the infection). Cell type and time point are not known.

This clonotype has just a few counts. The V and J genes are TRBV20-1 and TRBJ1-1; D ambiguous. Germline V lookup: CDR1 DFQATT, CDR2 SNEGSKA (reference sequence). The V gene lost 0 bases and the J gene lost 4 bases, with 15 bases spanning the gap. The CDR3 contains 15 residues. The CDR3, as DNA: TGCAGTGCTAGAGATGAGTGGTCCTGGGGCACTGAAGCTTTCTTT. It yields the protein CSARDEWSWGTEAFF.

This chain connects TRBV7-9 to TRBJ2-1; D unclear. V lost 4 bases, J lost 5 bases, and 9 bases lay in between. The germline V gene has CDR1 SEHNR and CDR2 FQNEAQ (reference sequence). This CDR3 is built from 13 residues. This CDR3 reads CASSSSYHNEQFF. The CDR3 DNA sequence: TGTGCCAGCAGCTCCTCCTATCACAATGAGCAGTTCTTC.

In this sample, this clonotype turned up many times. V and J are TRBV4-2 and TRBJ2-7; 10 bases agree with TRBD2. CDR1 LGHNA and CDR2 YNFKEQ come from the germline V gene. The CDR3 consists of 15 residues. Losses at the gene ends were 1 base for V and 4 bases for J; bases not matched to a gene: 4. CDR3 protein: CASSQGLAGVYEQYF. As DNA, the CDR3 is TGTGCCAGCAGCCAAGGCCTAGCGGGAGTTTACGAGCAGTACTTC.

The chain carries TRBV7-3 and TRBJ2-2, with 9 bases lining up with TRBD2. Germline CDR1 is SGHTA and CDR2 is FQGTGA. The CDR3 runs 16 residues. Trimming cost V 2 bases and J 5 bases; bases outside gene matches: 6. The CDR3 reads CASSLQPAGGTGELFF. DNA of the CDR3: TGTGCCAGCAGCTTACAGCCAGCGGGGGGTACCGGGGAGCTGTTTTTT.

The chain recombines TRBV3-1 with TRBJ2-1, with 8 bases matching TRBD2. The CDR3 covers 18 residues. The trim removed 0 bases at V and 8 bases at J, leaving 15 bases unmatched. Germline CDR1 LGHDT, CDR2 YNNKEL (reference sequence). This chain's CDR3 is CASSQETGWVAGIHEQFF. In nucleotides, the CDR3 is TGTGCCAGCAGCCAAGAAACGGGGTGGGTAGCGGGAATCCATGAGCAGTTCTTC.

This chain connects TRBV24-1 to TRBJ2-3; D might be TRBD2 (6 bases). The length of the CDR3 is 14 residues. The V end lost 10 bases, the J end lost 2 bases, and 15 bases lay between the germline ends. Germline CDR1 is KGHDR and CDR2 is SFDVKD. The CDR3 DNA reads TGTGCCACAGCCAGGGCGGGGACCACAGATACGCAGTATTTT. This codes for CATARAGTTDTQYF.

This clonotype was picked up a small number of times. V gene TRBV19 combines with J gene TRBJ1-2, with D possibly matching TRBD1 (5 bases). The CDR3 extends over 13 amino acids. Trimming took off 7 bases at V and 6 bases at J, with 15 bases between the two ends. Germline values: CDR1 LNHDA, CDR2 SQIVND (reference sequence). The CDR3 loop is CASTLRANDGYTF. CDR3 coding DNA: TGTGCCAGTACCCTCAGGGCGAACGATGGCTACACCTTC.

In this sample, this clonotype turned up a few times. The chain is built from TRBV25-1 and TRBJ2-5, with 10 nucleotides matching TRBD1. The CDR3 consists of 15 residues. The trim removed 4 bases at V and 5 bases at J, leaving 7 bases unmatched. Germline V gene data show CDR1 as MGHDK and CDR2 as SYGVNS. The CDR3 region is CASSVTGGSRETQYF. The DNA for the CDR3 is TGTGCCAGCAGTGTGACAGGGGGCTCGCGGGAGACCCAGTACTTC. Supplemented by reference TRBV25-1 and TRBJ2-5, the full variable domain reads EADIYQTPRYLVIGTGKKITLECSQTMGHDKMYWYQQDPGMELHLIHYSYGVNSTEKGDLSSESTVSRIRTEHFPLTLESARPSHTSQYLCASSVTGGSRETQYFGPGTRLLVL.

The sample holds a few counts of this clonotype. The rearrangement uses TRBV12-3 or TRBV12-4 and TRBJ2-3, with 8 nucleotides matching TRBD2. There are 15 residues in the CDR3. After removal of 8 bases from V and 2 bases from J, the junction contained 9 bases not matched to a gene. The CDR3 nucleotides are TGTGCCAGCTCCACACTAGCGGAGATCACAGATACGCAGTATTTT. Its protein is CASSTLAEITDTQYF.

The chain is built from TRBV2 and TRBJ2-1, with TRBD2 matching 9 bases. Germline CDR1 reads SNHLY; CDR2 reads FYNNEI. J was trimmed by 4 bases and V by 6 bases; bases with no gene match: 10. This CDR3 spans 16 amino acids. The CDR3 loop reads CASRGLAGERYNEQFF. Written as DNA, the CDR3 is TGTGCCAGCAGGGGACTAGCCGGAGAGAGGTACAATGAGCAGTTCTTC.

The genes are TRBV7-9 and TRBJ2-7, with 7 positions matching TRBD1. J was trimmed by 6 bases and V by 6 bases; bases with no gene match: 8. The CDR3 is made up of 13 amino acids. Germline CDR1 is SEHNR and CDR2 is FQNEAQ (reference sequence). The CDR3, as DNA: TGTGCCAGCAGAACGGGACAGACGCGCGAGCAGTACTTC. Its protein is CASRTGQTREQYF.

The chain employs TRBV4-3 and TRBJ2-3; D unresolved. This CDR3 has 15 residues. Looked up from germline, CDR1 is LGHNA and CDR2 is YSLEER. The ends were cut back, 5 bases at V and 0 bases at J, with 12 bases in the middle. In DNA, the CDR3 is TGCGCCAGCAGCACTCAACTGGATAGCACAGATACGCAGTATTTT. This sequence encodes CASSTQLDSTDTQYF.

The CDR3 sequence is CASYQTGETEAFF. As DNA, the CDR3 is TGTGCCAGCTACCAGACAGGGGAGACTGAAGCTTTCTTT. The chain employs TRBV18 and TRBJ1-1; TRBD1 matches at 8 bases. CDR3 length: 13 residues. Germline CDR1 and CDR2: KGHSH and LQKENI. The V segment lost 7 bases and the J segment 5 bases; nucleotides outside the gene matches: 6.

The rearrangement uses TRBV5-1 and TRBJ1-1, with 10 bases identical to TRBD1. With 3 bases clipped from V and 7 bases from J, the junction kept 6 bases outside the gene matches. In germline, CDR1 is SGHRS, CDR2 YFSETQ. The CDR3 spans 14 residues. Here the CDR3 DNA reads TGCGCCAGCAGCTCCGGGGACAGGGGTGGTGAAGCTTTCTTT. Encoded protein: CASSSGDRGGEAFF.

This clonotype was seen a few times. The junction does not match germline at one end; this may be a read error. The chain links TRBV7-7 to TRBJ2-5, with 7 bases that match TRBD2. Germline CDR1 SSHAT, CDR2 FNYEAQ (reference sequence). The length of the CDR3 is 14 residues. The CDR3 nucleotides read TGTGCTAGCAGCTTGGCGGGAGAGGGGGAGACCCAGTACTTC. It encodes CASSLAGEGETQYF.

The chain recombines TRBV25-1 with TRBJ1-4, with D perhaps TRBD1 (6 bases). Germline V gene data show CDR1 as MGHDK and CDR2 as SYGVNS. V was cut by 4 bases and J by 6 bases, with 15 bases left in between. The CDR3 has 15 residues. DNA for the CDR3: TGTGCCAGCAGTGCCCCCAGGGGCGCGGATGAAAAACTGTTTTTT. This gives the protein CASSAPRGADEKLFF.

This clonotype came up a few times. J is TRBJ2-5 and V is TRBV20-1; no clear D. Trimming removed 2 bases from V and 4 bases from J, with 5 bases in between. The germline V gene has CDR1 DFQATT and CDR2 SNEGSKA (reference sequence). The CDR3 sequence is 11 residues long. Here the CDR3 reads CSARPIETQYF. As DNA, the CDR3 is TGCAGTGCTAGACCTATAGAGACCCAGTACTTC.

The chain links TRBV6-5 to TRBJ2-7, with 13 bases fitting TRBD2. Looked up from germline, CDR1 is MNHEY and CDR2 is SVGAGI. The CDR3 is 14 amino acids. V was pared by 2 bases and J by 5 bases, with 0 bases of the junction left unmatched. The CDR3 sequence: CASSYGLAGDEQYF. The DNA of the CDR3 is TGTGCCAGCAGTTACGGACTAGCGGGGGACGAGCAGTACTTC.

This clonotype was observed a few times. V is TRBV7-9 and J is TRBJ2-3, with a tentative D call TRBD1 (6 bases). V shed 5 bases and J shed 1 base, with 13 bases lying between them. The CDR3 is 15 residues long. Germline V gene data show CDR1 as SEHNR and CDR2 as FQNEAQ (reference sequence). The CDR3, as DNA: TGTGCCAGCAGCATGACAGGCTTGCGCACAGATACGCAGTATTTT. Residues: CASSMTGLRTDTQYF.

The rearrangement uses TRBV29-1 and TRBJ1-1; no firm D call. Trimming removed 5 bases from V and 1 base from J, with 14 bases in between. CDR3 length equals 14 residues. CDR1 is SQVTM, CDR2 ANQGSEA, per germline. Here the CDR3 reads CSVQAAVPNTEAFF. CDR3 in DNA: TGCAGCGTTCAGGCAGCCGTACCGAACACTGAAGCTTTCTTT.

There are a few counts of this clonotype. For the CDR3, the DNA is TGTGCCAGCAGTTATTCCAGGGGCGGCAATCAGCCCCAGCATTTT. Amino acid sequence: CASSYSRGGNQPQHF. The gene calls are TRBV6-5 and TRBJ1-5; TRBD1 is a possible D gene (6 bases). The CDR3 runs to 15 residues. With 3 bases removed from V and 2 bases from J, the gap between germline ends came to 11 bases. Germline V gene sequence: CDR1 MNHEY, CDR2 SVGAGI.